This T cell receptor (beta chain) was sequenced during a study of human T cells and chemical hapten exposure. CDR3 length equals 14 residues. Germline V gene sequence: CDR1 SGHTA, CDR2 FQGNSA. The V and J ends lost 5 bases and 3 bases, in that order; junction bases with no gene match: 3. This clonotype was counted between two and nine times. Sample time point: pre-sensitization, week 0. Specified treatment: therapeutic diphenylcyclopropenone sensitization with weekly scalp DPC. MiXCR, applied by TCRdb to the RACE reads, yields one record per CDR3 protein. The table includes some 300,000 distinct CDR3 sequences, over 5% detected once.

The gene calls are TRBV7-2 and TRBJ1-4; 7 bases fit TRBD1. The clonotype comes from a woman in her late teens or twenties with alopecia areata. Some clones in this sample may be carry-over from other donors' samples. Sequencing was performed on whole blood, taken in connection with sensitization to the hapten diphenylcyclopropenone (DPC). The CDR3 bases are TGTGCCAGCAGCCGCACAGGGGCTAATGAAAAACTGTTTTTT. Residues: CASSRTGANEKLFF.